The 9 T cell receptor beta chains presented below share a single source sample, sequenced in a study of CD8 T cells in Susac syndrome. After extraction with the RNeasy kit, roughly 0.5 to 1 ug of the RNA was reverse transcribed using random hexamers. MiXCR, applied by TCRdb to the immunoSEQ multiplex PCR reads, yields one record per CDR3 protein. In the table there are roughly 150,000 distinct CDR3 sequences, approximately 93% of which are singletons. The sequenced material came from CD4+ T cells from PBMCs. These receptors were obtained from a human donor with multiple sclerosis.

The count of this clonotype is one. V is TRBV4-2 and J is TRBJ2-6; perhaps TRBD1 as D (5 bases). Germline V gives CDR1 LGHNA, CDR2 YNFKEQ. The CDR3 is 16 amino acids. The ends were cut back, 3 bases at V and 0 bases at J, with 9 bases in the middle. Written as DNA, the CDR3 is TGTGCCAGCAGCCACCGCAGGGACTCTGGGGCCAACGTCCTGACTTTC. This encodes CASSHRRDSGANVLTF.

The V and J genes are TRBV15 and TRBJ2-6; D might be TRBD1 (5 bases). CDR1 and CDR2 from the germline V gene are LNHNV and YYDKDF (reference sequence). This CDR3 comprises 15 residues. Trimming shortened V by 6 bases and J by 0 bases, and 9 bases separated the two germline ends. The CDR3 region is CATSITGSGANVLTF. The CDR3 DNA follows: TGTGCCACCAGTATTACAGGCTCTGGGGCCAACGTCCTGACTTTC.

This clonotype was counted a few times. The CDR3 sequence: CASSLPGQETQYF. CDR3 sequence (DNA): TGTGCCAGCAGTTTACCCGGTCAAGAGACCCAGTACTTC. V and J are TRBV28 and TRBJ2-5, with D unresolved. Germline-derived CDR1 and CDR2 are MDHEN and SYDVKM. The V gene lost 2 bases and the J gene lost 2 bases, with 6 bases spanning the gap. The length of the CDR3 is 13 residues.

This chain connects TRBV9 to TRBJ2-2, with 9 bases fitting TRBD2. The CDR3 runs to 17 residues. Germline CDR1 SGDLS, CDR2 YYNGEE. V lost 0 bases and J lost 1; bases outside the gene matches: 4. DNA of the CDR3: TGTGCCAGCAGCGTAGATGCAGCGGGAGGGAACACCGGGGAGCTGTTTTTT. Amino acids: CASSVDAAGGNTGELFF.

The chain joins TRBV7-8 to TRBJ1-3; no firm D call. Per the germline V gene, CDR1 is SGHVS and CDR2 is FQNEAQ. The germline V and J ends were trimmed by 4 bases and 3 bases, with 13 bases remaining between them. The CDR3 has 15 amino acids. This CDR3 is CASSSDVRLGNTIYF. In DNA form, the CDR3 reads TGTGCCAGCAGCTCCGATGTGAGGCTTGGAAACACCATATATTTT.

This sequence joins TRBV6-2 or TRBV6-3 and TRBJ1-2; 8 positions agree with TRBD1. The CDR3 is 13 amino acids. Per germline, CDR1 MNHEY and CDR2 SVGEGT. V dropped 7 bases and J dropped 6; count of bases not matched to a gene: 7. CDR3 in amino acids: CASTAGTGDGYTF. Here the CDR3 DNA reads TGTGCCAGCACTGCCGGGACAGGAGATGGCTACACCTTC.

This clonotype has only a few counts. The V and J genes are TRBV6-5 and TRBJ2-7, with 8 bases aligning to TRBD1. Germline CDR1 is MNHEY and CDR2 is SVGAGI. V trimming: 4 bases; J trimming: 6 bases; junction bases outside the gene matches: 8. The CDR3 length is 14 residues. CDR3 sequence (DNA): TGTGCCAGCAGTTCGGCCGGGACAGGAGGCGAGCAGTACTTC. It translates to CASSSAGTGGEQYF.

The chain links TRBV20-1 to TRBJ1-2; TRBD1 aligns across 10 bases. The CDR3 contains 16 residues. Germline V gives CDR1 DFQATT, CDR2 SNEGSKA (reference sequence). Unmatched junction bases numbered 15, after V lost 6 bases and J lost 5 bases. The CDR3 nucleotides are TGCAGTGCGGCCGCGACAGGGGGCCTAGGTCGGTATGGCTACACCTTC. Translation gives CSAAATGGLGRYGYTF.

This sequence joins TRBV20-1 and TRBJ2-5; tentatively, D is TRBD1 or TRBD2 (5 bases each). The germline V gene encodes CDR1 DFQATT and CDR2 SNEGSKA (reference sequence). Trimming removed 7 bases from V and 1 base from J, with 16 bases in between. The CDR3 covers 14 residues. CDR3 in amino acids: CSVGSGPSQETQYF. DNA for the CDR3: TGCAGTGTGGGGTCGGGGCCCTCCCAAGAGACCCAGTACTTC.